This TCR beta chain was sequenced in a study of shared clonotypes between healthy human individuals. Notes on the study in general: About 4.5% of naive CD4 clonotypes were common to several donors.

Repertoires were generated with immunoSEQ multiplex PCR, while TCRdb's copy carries only in-frame clones and drops some. The table shows 2 million to 2.5 million clones, with roughly 90% occurring only once. This CDR3 has 19 amino acids. Trimming took 1 base from V and 2 from J; bases not matched to a gene: 13. CDR1 and CDR2 from the germline V gene are LGHNA and YSLEER. Regarding this clone: The antigen remains undetermined.

The specimen sequenced was naive CD4+ T cells from PBMCs. Subset indicated: CD45RA+ positively selected. The chain is built from TRBV4-3 and TRBJ2-5; 10 bases are shared with TRBD2. This sequence was found in a man aged 18 to 29 in good health. Some clones in this sample may be carry-over from other donors' samples. Here the CDR3 DNA reads TGCGCCAGCAGCCAAGCAGCTCGGACTAGCGGAAGCGATCAAGAGACCCAGTACTTC. The encoded protein is CASSQAARTSGSDQETQYF.